This TCR beta chain was recovered during a study of OX40 agonist ivuxolimab in advanced cancers. Study-level background: The costimulatory receptor OX40 (CD134) was targeted by ivuxolimab, a fully human IgG2 agonistic monoclonal antibody. In the dose-escalation cohort, more than 75% of patients were male, and the mean age was around 60 years, with a range of roughly 23 to 85. Patients were allowed to have had prior anti-PD-1, anti-PD-L1 or anti-CTLA-4 therapy, and approximately 40% of the dose-escalation patients had previously received checkpoint inhibitors. The point of sequencing TCRbeta in the periphery was to test whether ivuxolimab changed TCR sequence diversity and drove clonal T-cell expansion. Intravenous ivuxolimab was administered to patients every 2 weeks at six dose levels: 0.01, 0.1, 0.3, 1.5, 3 and 10 mg/kg. Among the 52 dose-escalation patients, about 20 had hepatocellular carcinoma, approximately 15 melanoma, 9 renal cell carcinoma and 9 head and neck cancer. The monotherapy dose-escalation portion (N of about 49 patients) of the phase I ivuxolimab trial is reported in the paper. Partial responses were achieved by three dose-escalation patients, of whom one had hepatocellular carcinoma and two had cutaneous melanoma.

Genomic DNA was extracted from sorted cells for sequencing of the TCRbeta CDR3 region. The immunoSEQ Assay was used for sequencing of TCRbeta CDR3 regions. TCRdb took this table from immuneACCESS and kept in-frame rearrangements with V and J called. Such tables lack part of the clones; where checked against another copy, unresolved V genes explain under half of the gap, and the rest is unexplained. This sample is represented by tens of thousands of clones; about 82% of them were singletons. Of the sample, 11% is held by the ten largest clones. Beyond this particular receptor, the publication reports: At doses from 0.1 to 3.0 mg/kg, clonal expansion was seen in both CD4+ and CD8+ blood T cells between baseline and week 6. Antigen specificity was not determined for the clonally expanded peripheral T cells. Partial responders in the 0.1-3.0 mg/kg groups had among the lowest normalized peripheral clonal expansion, especially among CD8+ T cells. Low levels of normalized T-cell clonal expansion were also seen in some patients who did not respond. On average, CD8+ T cells showed more expanded clones than CD4+ T cells after ivuxolimab.

The trial excluded patients who had a history of autoimmune disease or who were on systemic immunosuppression. In every dose cohort, peripheral blood was drawn for TCR sequencing at baseline, cycle 4 day 1, and cycle 7 day 1. The samples were taken from a phase I, first-in-human, multicenter, open-label dose-escalation trial of ivuxolimab. Adults with locally advanced or metastatic melanoma, renal cell, hepatocellular, or head and neck squamous cell carcinoma were enrolled in the trial. CD4+ and CD8+ T cells were sorted separately from peripheral blood before TCR sequencing. With regard to this clone: The antigen it recognizes is unknown. No quality values exist for individual bases; no much larger clone is one base distant.

The sequences come from CD4+ or CD8+ T cells sorted from blood, collected in a trial of the OX40 agonist ivuxolimab. The TCR sequence derives from an adult with an advanced solid tumor such as melanoma, head and neck, liver or kidney cancer.

CDR3 reads: CASSSSGINEQYV. The DNA reads TGTGCCAGCAGCTCTAGCGGGATAAACGAGCAGTACGTC. The V and J genes are TRBV7-8 and TRBJ2-7; TRBD2 fits 9 bases in the junction. V trim: 4 bases; J trim: 5 bases; unmatched bases: 3. The germline V gene specifies SGHVS as CDR1 and FQNEAQ as CDR2. From cysteine to valine, the CDR3 is 13 amino acids long. Kept here is only the CDR3 DNA, which spans 39 bases and is read in frame from base 1.